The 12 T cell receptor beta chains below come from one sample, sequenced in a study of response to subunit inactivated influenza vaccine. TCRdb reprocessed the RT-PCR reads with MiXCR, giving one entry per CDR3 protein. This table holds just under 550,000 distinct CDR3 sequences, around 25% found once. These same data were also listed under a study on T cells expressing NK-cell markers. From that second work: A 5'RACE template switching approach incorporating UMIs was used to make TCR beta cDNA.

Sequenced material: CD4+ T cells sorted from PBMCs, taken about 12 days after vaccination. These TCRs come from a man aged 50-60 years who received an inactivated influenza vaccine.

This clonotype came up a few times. CDR3 sequence (DNA): TGCAGCGTTGGGGGGACAGCTAATCAGCCCCAGCATTTT. It specifies CSVGGTANQPQHF. The chain employs TRBV29-1 and TRBJ1-5; 7 bases match TRBD1. CDR1 and CDR2 (germline): SQVTM, ANQGSEA. V lost 4 bases, J lost 4 bases, and 4 bases stayed unmatched. The CDR3 length is 13 residues. The full variable domain, rest sourced from reference TRBV29-1 and TRBJ1-5, is SAVISQKPSRDICQRGTSLTIQCQVDSQVTMMFWYRQQPGQSLTLIATANQGSEATYESGFVIDKFPISRPNLTFSTLTVSNMSPEDSSIYLCSVGGTANQPQHFGDGTRLSIL.

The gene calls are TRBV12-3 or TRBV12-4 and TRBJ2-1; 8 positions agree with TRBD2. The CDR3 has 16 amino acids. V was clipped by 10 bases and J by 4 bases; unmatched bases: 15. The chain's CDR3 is CATITLTSGSYNEQFF. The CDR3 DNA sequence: TGTGCCACCATTACTCTAACTAGCGGTAGTTACAATGAGCAGTTCTTC.

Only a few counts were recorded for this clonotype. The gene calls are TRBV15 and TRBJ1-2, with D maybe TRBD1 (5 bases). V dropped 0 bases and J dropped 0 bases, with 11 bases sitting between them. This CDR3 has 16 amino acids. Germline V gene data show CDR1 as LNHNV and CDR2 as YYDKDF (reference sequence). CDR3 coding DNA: TGTGCCACCAGCAGAGATCGGGGGAGTTCTAACTATGGCTACACCTTC. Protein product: CATSRDRGSSNYGYTF.

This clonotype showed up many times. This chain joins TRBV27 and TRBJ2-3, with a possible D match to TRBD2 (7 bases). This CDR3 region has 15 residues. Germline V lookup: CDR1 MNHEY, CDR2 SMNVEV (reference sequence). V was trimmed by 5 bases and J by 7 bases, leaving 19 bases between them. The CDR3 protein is CASSNRGAQANTQYF. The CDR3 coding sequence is TGTGCCAGCAGTAATCGGGGGGCGCAAGCAAATACGCAGTATTTT.

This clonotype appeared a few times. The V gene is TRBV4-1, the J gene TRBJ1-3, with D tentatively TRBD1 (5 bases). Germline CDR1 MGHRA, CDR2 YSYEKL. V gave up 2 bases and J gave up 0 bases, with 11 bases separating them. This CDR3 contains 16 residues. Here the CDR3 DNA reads TGCGCCAGCAGCCAACAAACAGGTCCCTCTGGAAACACCATATATTTT. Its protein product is CASSQQTGPSGNTIYF.

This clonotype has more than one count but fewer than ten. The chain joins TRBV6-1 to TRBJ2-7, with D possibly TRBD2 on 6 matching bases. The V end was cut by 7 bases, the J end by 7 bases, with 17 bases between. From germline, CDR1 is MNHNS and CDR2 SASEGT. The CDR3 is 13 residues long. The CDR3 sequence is CASKTGARGEQYF. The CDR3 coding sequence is TGTGCCAGCAAAACGGGAGCACGAGGGGAGCAGTACTTC.

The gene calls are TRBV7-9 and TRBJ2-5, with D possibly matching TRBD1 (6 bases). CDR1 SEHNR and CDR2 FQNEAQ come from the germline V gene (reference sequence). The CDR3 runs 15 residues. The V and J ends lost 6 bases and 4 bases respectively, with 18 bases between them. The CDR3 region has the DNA TGTGCCAGCAGACAAGCGGACGCAGGGGCAGAGACCCAGTACTTC. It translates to CASRQADAGAETQYF.

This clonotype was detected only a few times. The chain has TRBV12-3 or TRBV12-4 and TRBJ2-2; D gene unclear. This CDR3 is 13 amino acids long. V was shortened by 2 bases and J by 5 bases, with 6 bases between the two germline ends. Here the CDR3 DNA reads TGTGCCAGCAGTTTATGGGCTACCGGGGAGCTGTTTTTT. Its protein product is CASSLWATGELFF.

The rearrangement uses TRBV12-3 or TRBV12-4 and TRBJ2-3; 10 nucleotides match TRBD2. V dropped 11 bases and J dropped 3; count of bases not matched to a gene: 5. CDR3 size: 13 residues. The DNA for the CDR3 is TGTGCCGCCTCTAGCGGGAGAACAGATACGCAGTATTTT. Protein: CAASSGRTDTQYF.

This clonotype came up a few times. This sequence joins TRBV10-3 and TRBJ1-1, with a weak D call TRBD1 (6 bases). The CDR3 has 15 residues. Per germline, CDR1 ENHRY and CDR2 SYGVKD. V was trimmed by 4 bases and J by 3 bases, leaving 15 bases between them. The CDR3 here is CAISGGRGHDTEAFF. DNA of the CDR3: TGTGCCATCAGTGGGGGCCGGGGGCACGACACTGAAGCTTTCTTT.

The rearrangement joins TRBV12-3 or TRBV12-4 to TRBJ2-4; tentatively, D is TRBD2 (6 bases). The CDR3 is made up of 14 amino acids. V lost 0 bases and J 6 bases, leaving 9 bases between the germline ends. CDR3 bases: TGTGCCAGCAGTTTAGCTAGCGGAGGAAACATTCAGTACTTC. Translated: CASSLASGGNIQYF.

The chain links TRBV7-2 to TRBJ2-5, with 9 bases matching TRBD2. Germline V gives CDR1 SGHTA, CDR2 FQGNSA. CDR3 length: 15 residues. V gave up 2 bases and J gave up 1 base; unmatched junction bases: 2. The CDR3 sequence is CASSLIAGAQETQYF. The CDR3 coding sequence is TGTGCCAGCAGCTTAATAGCGGGGGCCCAAGAGACCCAGTACTTC.